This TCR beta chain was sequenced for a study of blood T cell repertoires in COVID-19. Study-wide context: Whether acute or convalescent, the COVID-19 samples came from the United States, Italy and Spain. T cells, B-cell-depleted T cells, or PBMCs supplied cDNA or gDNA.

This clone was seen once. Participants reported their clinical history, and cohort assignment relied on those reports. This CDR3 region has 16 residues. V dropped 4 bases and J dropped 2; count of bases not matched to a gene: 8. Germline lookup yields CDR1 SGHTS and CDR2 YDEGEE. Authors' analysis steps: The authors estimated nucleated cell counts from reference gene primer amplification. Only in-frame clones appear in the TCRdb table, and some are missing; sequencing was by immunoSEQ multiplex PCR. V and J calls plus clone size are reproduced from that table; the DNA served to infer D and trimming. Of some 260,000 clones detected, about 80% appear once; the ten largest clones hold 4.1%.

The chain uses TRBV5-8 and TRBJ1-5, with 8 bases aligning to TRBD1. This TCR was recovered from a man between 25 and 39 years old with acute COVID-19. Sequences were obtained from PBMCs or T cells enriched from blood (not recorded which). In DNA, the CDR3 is TGTGCCAGCAGCCCACAGGGGGTATTCGGCAATCAGCCCCAGCATTTT. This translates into CASSPQGVFGNQPQHF.